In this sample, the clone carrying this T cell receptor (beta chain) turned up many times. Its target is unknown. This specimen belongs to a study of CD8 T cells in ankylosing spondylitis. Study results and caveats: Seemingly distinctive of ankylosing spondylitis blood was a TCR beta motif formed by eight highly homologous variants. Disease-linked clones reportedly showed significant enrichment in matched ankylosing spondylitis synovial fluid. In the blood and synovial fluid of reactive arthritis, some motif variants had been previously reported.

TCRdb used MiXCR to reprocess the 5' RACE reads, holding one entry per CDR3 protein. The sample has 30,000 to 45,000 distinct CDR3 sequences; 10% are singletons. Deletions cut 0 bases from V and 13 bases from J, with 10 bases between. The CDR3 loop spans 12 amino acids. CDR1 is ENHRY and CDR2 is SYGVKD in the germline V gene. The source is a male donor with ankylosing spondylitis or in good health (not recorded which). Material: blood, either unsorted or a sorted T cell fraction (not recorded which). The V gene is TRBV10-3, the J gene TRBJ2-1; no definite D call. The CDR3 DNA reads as TGTGCCATCAGTGAGTCAGGACGCCTACAGTTCTTC. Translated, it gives CAISESGRLQFF.